This TCR beta chain comes out of a study of technical replicates of blood from several donors. Measured with immunoSEQ multiplex PCR; TCRdb has only the in-frame clones, and not every one. The repertoire includes approximately 85,000 clones, just over 90% of them detected once, and 0.27% sits in the top ten. Concerning this clone itself: This CDR3 is also generated by other DNA sequences in the sample.

This TCR came from a human donor in good health. The sequenced sample was T cells isolated from PBMCs.

CDR3 nucleotide sequence: TGTGCCAGCAGACAGGGTTGGGAGACCCAGTACTTC. Its translation: CASRQGWETQYF. The chain combines TRBV6-1 with TRBJ2-5; perhaps TRBD1 as D (6 bases). V lost 6 bases and J 5 bases, leaving 10 bases between the germline ends. From germline, CDR1 is MNHNS and CDR2 SASEGT. The CDR3 is 12 residues long.